This TCR beta chain was sequenced during a study of T cells in Graves' hyperthyroidism and ophthalmopathy. Study as a whole: Peripheral blood was drawn at first diagnosis, prior to all treatment.

Study observations and caveats: Ophthalmopathy prediction by the model preceded onset by a median roughly 6 months. In blood, most of the thyroid clonotypes expanded above 0.001 were also present.

A patient was excluded if there was uncontrolled infection, other autoimmune disease, pregnancy or lactation. This CDR3 is 16 amino acids long. The V gene's germline CDR1 is ENHRY and CDR2 SYGVKD. Germline trimming cut 4 bases from V and 0 bases from J; bases unmatched to any gene: 6. Note on this clonotype: Its specificity is not known.

Researchers amplified the TCR beta CDR3 regions from RNA transcripts. HTBI primers were employed in a first-round RT-PCR of the TCR CDR3. In TCRdb, the multiplex PCR reads were re-called with MiXCR into one record per CDR3 protein. This table has hundreds of thousands of distinct CDR3 sequences, less than 25% appearing once. This clonotype originated in a man aged 25 to 40 with Graves' ophthalmopathy. V and J are TRBV10-3 and TRBJ2-3, with 8 nucleotides matching TRBD2. Sequences were obtained from blood. CDR3 loop: CAISGTSIPSTDTQYF. As DNA, the CDR3 is TGTGCCATCAGTGGGACTAGCATCCCGAGCACAGATACGCAGTATTTT.